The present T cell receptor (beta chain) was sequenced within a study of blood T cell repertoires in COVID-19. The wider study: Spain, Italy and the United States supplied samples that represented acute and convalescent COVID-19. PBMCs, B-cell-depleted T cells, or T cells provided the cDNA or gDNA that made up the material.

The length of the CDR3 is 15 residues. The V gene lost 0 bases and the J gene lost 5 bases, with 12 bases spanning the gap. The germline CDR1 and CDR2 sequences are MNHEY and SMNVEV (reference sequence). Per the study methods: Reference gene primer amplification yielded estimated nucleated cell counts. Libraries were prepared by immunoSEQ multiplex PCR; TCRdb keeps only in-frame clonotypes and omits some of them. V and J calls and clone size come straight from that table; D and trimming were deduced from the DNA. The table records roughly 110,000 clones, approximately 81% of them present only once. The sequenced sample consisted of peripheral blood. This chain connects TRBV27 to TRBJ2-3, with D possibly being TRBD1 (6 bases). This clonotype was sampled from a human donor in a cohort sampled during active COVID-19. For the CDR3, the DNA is TGTGCCAGCAGTTTATCTGGGGGCATCGGAGATACGCAGTATTTT. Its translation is CASSLSGGIGDTQYF.